A selection of T cell receptor beta chains follows, all from one sample in a study of cytomegalovirus exposure and HLA in healthy donors. TCRdb's copy holds only in-frame clones and misses some; the assay was immunoSEQ multiplex PCR. The data show a few hundred thousand clones, roughly 80% seen once. Sequenced material: PBMCs. Receptors were obtained from a girl aged 2 to 10 in good health and CMV-seronegative. Each CDR3 is given with its conserved first and last residue. D genes are given only for firm matches. Where a row states a size, it is once, few, many or the class of an expanded clone; other rows omit it.

J: TRBJ1-1
V: TRBV9
size: -
D: -
CDR3: CASSVEGSEAFF
DNA: TGTGCCAGCAGCGTAGAGGGGTCTGAAGCTTTCTTT

J: TRBJ1-1
V: TRBV27
size: -
D: TRBD1
CDR3: CASSYRGRNTEAFF
DNA: TGTGCCAGCAGTTACAGGGGGAGGAACACTGAAGCTTTCTTT

J: TRBJ2-5
V: TRBV7-2
size: -
D: -
CDR3: CASRGQGTQYF
DNA: TGTGCCAGCAGGGGTCAGGGGACCCAGTACTTC

J: TRBJ2-1
V: TRBV18
size: -
D: TRBD2
CDR3: CASSPGLAGIHYNEQFF
DNA: TGTGCCAGCTCACCGGGACTAGCGGGAATACACTACAATGAGCAGTTCTTC

J: TRBJ2-7
V: TRBV11-1
size: -
D: TRBD2
CDR3: CASSLERGSYEQYF
DNA: TGTGCCAGCAGCTTAGAGCGGGGCTCCTACGAGCAGTACTTC

J: TRBJ2-7
V: TRBV6-5
size: -
D: TRBD2
CDR3: CASSVLRGVEQYF
DNA: TGTGCCAGCAGTGTCCTTCGGGGGGTCGAGCAGTACTTC

J: TRBJ2-7
V: TRBV13
size: -
D: -
CDR3: CASNIGAASYEQYF
DNA: TGTGCCAGCAACATTGGGGCAGCTTCCTACGAGCAGTACTTC

J: TRBJ2-2
V: TRBV21-1
size: -
D: -
CDR3: CASKARGGELFF
DNA: TGTGCCAGCAAAGCCAGGGGAGGGGAGCTGTTTTTT

J: TRBJ2-7
V: TRBV29-1
size: -
D: -
CDR3: CSEPPWGAGQYF
DNA: TGCAGCGAGCCCCCCTGGGGCGCCGGGCAGTACTTC

J: TRBJ2-6
V: TRBV27
size: -
D: -
CDR3: CASSFRRAGANVLTF
DNA: TGTGCCAGCAGTTTCCGACGGGCTGGGGCCAACGTCCTGACTTTC

J: TRBJ1-5
V: TRBV6-1
size: few
D: -
CDR3: CASSGSYSNQPQHF
DNA: TGTGCCAGCAGCGGGAGTTATAGCAATCAGCCCCAGCATTTT

J: TRBJ2-1
V: TRBV5-1
size: -
D: TRBD1
CDR3: CASTQGAYNEQFF
DNA: TGCGCCAGCACACAGGGGGCTTACAATGAGCAGTTCTTC

J: TRBJ2-7
V: TRBV11-2
size: -
D: -
CDR3: CASSYFPSYEQYF
DNA: TGTGCCAGCAGCTACTTTCCCTCCTACGAGCAGTACTTC

J: TRBJ2-7
V: TRBV30
size: -
D: TRBD1
CDR3: CAWSVFGTVYEQYF
DNA: TGTGCCTGGAGTGTATTCGGGACAGTGTACGAGCAGTACTTC

J: TRBJ1-1
V: TRBV18
size: -
D: -
CDR3: CASSPMGGEAFF
DNA: TGTGCCAGCTCACCGATGGGGGGGGAAGCTTTCTTT

J: TRBJ2-7
V: TRBV14
size: -
D: -
CDR3: CASSPADNEQYF
DNA: TGTGCCAGCAGCCCAGCAGACAACGAGCAGTACTTC

J: TRBJ2-3
V: TRBV9
size: few
D: -
CDR3: CASTLGGDRSDTQYF
DNA: TGTGCCAGCACCCTAGGGGGGGACAGGTCAGATACGCAGTATTTT

J: TRBJ2-2
V: TRBV6-6
size: -
D: TRBD2
CDR3: CASSRTSRAGELFF
DNA: TGTGCCAGCAGTCGGACTAGCCGGGCCGGGGAGCTGTTTTTT

J: TRBJ1-5
V: TRBV6-5
size: -
D: TRBD1
CDR3: CASSSTGGPGQPQHF
DNA: TGTGCCAGCAGTTCCACAGGGGGGCCGGGTCAGCCCCAGCATTTT

J: TRBJ2-7
V: TRBV7-9
size: once
D: -
CDR3: CASSSLGLKGGEQYF
DNA: TGTGCCAGCAGCTCCCTCGGCCTCAAAGGAGGGGAGCAGTACTTC

J: TRBJ2-4
V: TRBV6-5
size: -
D: TRBD2
CDR3: CASSLRLASLQYF
DNA: TGTGCCAGCAGTTTGAGACTAGCTTCCTTACAGTACTTC

J: TRBJ1-5
V: TRBV6-1
size: once
D: -
CDR3: CASRRGNSNQPQHF
DNA: TGTGCCAGCAGGAGGGGGAATAGCAATCAGCCCCAGCATTTT

J: TRBJ2-3
V: TRBV18
size: -
D: TRBD2
CDR3: CASSPFTSGASDTQYF
DNA: TGTGCCAGCTCACCATTTACTAGCGGGGCTTCAGATACGCAGTATTTT

J: TRBJ2-2
V: TRBV1
size: -
D: -
CDR3: CTSSQDTSGGRTGELFF
DNA: TGCACCAGCAGCCAAGACACGTCGGGGGGGCGGACCGGGGAGCTGTTTTTT

J: TRBJ1-2
V: TRBV10-3
size: -
D: TRBD1
CDR3: CAISEFPRGSGGVGYTF
DNA: TGTGCCATCAGTGAGTTTCCCCGGGGGTCAGGGGGAGTAGGCTACACCTTC

J: TRBJ2-7
V: TRBV6-6
size: -
D: -
CDR3: CASTASSMSSYEQYF
DNA: TGTGCCAGCACCGCCTCCTCTATGAGCTCCTACGAGCAGTACTTC

J: TRBJ2-6
V: TRBV2
size: once
D: -
CDR3: CASSADTGWVGANVLTF
DNA: TGTGCCAGCAGTGCTGACACGGGGTGGGTTGGGGCCAACGTCCTGACTTTC

J: TRBJ2-7
V: TRBV4-1
size: -
D: -
CDR3: CASSQDKEVSRVGQYF
DNA: TGCGCCAGCAGCCAAGATAAAGAGGTGTCTCGGGTCGGGCAGTACTTC

J: TRBJ2-1
V: TRBV10-3
size: once
D: TRBD1
CDR3: CAISSDRGTYNEQFF
DNA: TGTGCCATCAGCTCGGACAGGGGGACCTACAATGAGCAGTTCTTC

J: TRBJ1-5
V: TRBV7-3
size: -
D: -
CDR3: CASSLRGGRPQHF
DNA: TGTGCCAGCAGCTTAAGAGGCGGGAGGCCCCAGCATTTT

J: TRBJ1-1
V: TRBV7-8
size: -
D: -
CDR3: CASSLRLNSEAFF
DNA: TGTGCCAGCAGCTTAAGGTTGAACAGCGAAGCTTTCTTT

J: TRBJ2-7
V: TRBV4-1
size: -
D: -
CDR3: CASSQQPVYEQYF
DNA: TGCGCCAGCAGCCAACAACCGGTTTACGAGCAGTACTTC

J: TRBJ1-2
V: TRBV29-1
size: -
D: TRBD1
CDR3: CSARGQGLDYGYTF
DNA: TGCAGCGCCAGAGGACAGGGCTTAGACTATGGCTACACCTTC

J: TRBJ1-3
V: TRBV4-1
size: -
D: -
CDR3: CASSQVGTTGNTIYF
DNA: TGCGCCAGCAGCCAAGTTGGCACGACTGGAAACACCATATATTTT

J: TRBJ1-5
V: TRBV28
size: -
D: TRBD1
CDR3: CASSQDRENRFMSNQPQHF
DNA: TGTGCCAGCAGTCAAGACAGGGAGAATAGGTTTATGAGCAATCAGCCCCAGCATTTT

J: TRBJ1-2
V: TRBV27
size: -
D: TRBD1
CDR3: CASRLTGAYGYTF
DNA: TGTGCCAGCAGACTAACAGGGGCCTATGGCTACACCTTC

J: TRBJ2-1
V: TRBV5-1
size: -
D: TRBD2
CDR3: CASGRDNSGTSYHEQFF
DNA: TGCGCCAGCGGCCGCGACAACTCCGGGACTAGCTACCATGAGCAGTTCTTC

J: TRBJ2-1
V: TRBV5-1
size: few
D: TRBD2
CDR3: CASSLGLTSGGDNEQFF
DNA: TGCGCCAGCAGCTTGGGCCTCACTAGCGGGGGGGACAATGAGCAGTTCTTC

J: TRBJ1-2
V: TRBV7-2
size: -
D: TRBD1
CDR3: CASSHGTANYGYTF
DNA: TGTGCCAGCAGCCATGGGACAGCGAACTATGGCTACACCTTC

J: TRBJ1-6
V: TRBV5-4
size: -
D: -
CDR3: CASSLDTGYNSPLHF
DNA: TGTGCCAGCAGCTTGGATACAGGATATAATTCACCCCTCCACTTT

J: TRBJ2-1
V: TRBV2
size: -
D: TRBD2
CDR3: CASSESGGGLHEQFF
DNA: TGTGCCAGCAGTGAAAGCGGGGGGGGTTTACATGAGCAGTTCTTC

J: TRBJ2-2
V: TRBV25-1
size: -
D: TRBD2
CDR3: CASSLGLAGGLSTGELFF
DNA: TGTGCCAGCAGCCTCGGACTAGCGGGGGGGCTTAGTACCGGGGAGCTGTTTTTT

J: TRBJ1-2
V: TRBV5-1
size: -
D: -
CDR3: CASSLSGDNYGYTF
DNA: TGCGCCAGCAGCTTATCAGGTGATAACTATGGCTACACCTTC

J: TRBJ1-2
V: TRBV7-8
size: -
D: -
CDR3: CASSPRVPTEYGYTF
DNA: TGTGCCAGCAGCCCCCGGGTCCCGACCGAGTATGGCTACACCTTC

J: TRBJ2-1
V: TRBV5-1
size: -
D: TRBD2
CDR3: CASSPGLAGAIEQFF
DNA: TGCGCCAGCAGCCCGGGACTAGCGGGAGCGATTGAGCAGTTCTTC

J: TRBJ2-1
V: TRBV7-9
size: -
D: TRBD2
CDR3: CASRAGGTLRYNEQFF
DNA: TGTGCCAGCAGGGCGGGAGGGACCCTAAGATACAATGAGCAGTTCTTC

J: TRBJ2-5
V: TRBV5-6
size: -
D: TRBD1
CDR3: CASSLGDRGLEQYF
DNA: TGTGCCAGCAGCTTGGGGGACAGGGGGCTTGAGCAGTACTTC

J: TRBJ2-7
V: TRBV5-4
size: -
D: -
CDR3: CASSLPPGEQYF
DNA: TGTGCCAGCAGCTTACCCCCGGGAGAGCAGTACTTC

J: TRBJ2-2
V: TRBV13
size: -
D: -
CDR3: CASSLAVQTGELFF
DNA: TGTGCCAGCAGCTTAGCAGTCCAGACCGGGGAGCTGTTTTTT

J: TRBJ1-2
V: TRBV27
size: -
D: -
CDR3: CASSPVSGLQNSNYGYTF
DNA: TGTGCCAGCAGCCCCGTATCGGGACTCCAAAACTCTAACTATGGCTACACCTTC

J: TRBJ2-5
V: TRBV7-9
size: -
D: -
CDR3: CASSSPTARRRLETQYF
DNA: TGTGCCAGCAGCTCCCCCACCGCGCGTAGGAGGCTGGAGACCCAGTACTTC

J: TRBJ1-6
V: TRBV5-6
size: -
D: -
CDR3: CASSLAQGGSPLHF
DNA: TGTGCCAGCAGCTTGGCTCAGGGCGGTTCACCCCTCCACTTT

J: TRBJ1-1
V: TRBV5-1
size: -
D: -
CDR3: CASLGQGGVEAFF
DNA: TGCGCCAGCCTCGGACAAGGGGGAGTTGAAGCTTTCTTT

J: TRBJ1-2
V: TRBV5-1
size: -
D: TRBD1
CDR3: CASSLEGAPGYTF
DNA: TGCGCCAGCAGCTTGGAGGGGGCGCCCGGCTACACCTTC

J: TRBJ2-1
V: TRBV5-1
size: -
D: TRBD2
CDR3: CASSLAGTSGGKFF
DNA: TGCGCCAGCAGCTTGGCCGGGACTAGCGGGGGGAAGTTCTTC

J: TRBJ2-7
V: TRBV5-4
size: -
D: TRBD1
CDR3: CASSLMGQHGYEQYF
DNA: TGTGCCAGCAGCTTAATGGGACAGCATGGCTACGAGCAGTACTTC

J: TRBJ2-3
V: TRBV10-1
size: -
D: TRBD2
CDR3: CASSPVRGDTDTQYF
DNA: TGCGCCAGCAGCCCGGTTCGGGGGGACACAGATACGCAGTATTTT